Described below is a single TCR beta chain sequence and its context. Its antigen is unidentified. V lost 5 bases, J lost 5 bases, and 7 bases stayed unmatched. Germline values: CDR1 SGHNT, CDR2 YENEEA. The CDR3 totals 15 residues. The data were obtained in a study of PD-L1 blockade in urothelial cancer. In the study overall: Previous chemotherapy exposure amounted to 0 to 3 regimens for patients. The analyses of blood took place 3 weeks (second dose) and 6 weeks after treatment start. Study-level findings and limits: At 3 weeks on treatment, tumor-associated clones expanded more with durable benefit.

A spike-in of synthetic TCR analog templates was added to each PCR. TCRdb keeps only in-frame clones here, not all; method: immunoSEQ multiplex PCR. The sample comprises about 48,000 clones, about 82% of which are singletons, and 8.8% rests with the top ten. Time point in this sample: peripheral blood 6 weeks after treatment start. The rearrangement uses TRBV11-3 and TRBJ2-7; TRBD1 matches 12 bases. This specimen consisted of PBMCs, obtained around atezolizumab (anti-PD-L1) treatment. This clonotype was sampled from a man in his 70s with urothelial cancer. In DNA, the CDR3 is TGTGCCAGCAGCCCAGGGACAGGGGGCTCGGACGAGCAGTACTTC. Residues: CASSPGTGGSDEQYF.